This T cell receptor beta chain was identified in a study of Ad26.COV2.S vaccination and SARS-CoV-2 variants. Treatment meaning: some 20 received Ad26.COV2.S at low or high dose, single or two shots; five or six received placebo; per-sample allocation not given. Day 63 following the first vaccine or placebo injection was when the samples were taken. An adult aged 18-55 years in Boston served as the donor. An Ad26 vector expressing Wuhan-strain SARS-CoV-2 spike served as the vaccine. Measured with immunoSEQ multiplex PCR; TCRdb has only the in-frame clones, and not every one. The table records some 640,000 clones, around 89% of them present only once. Points from the study as a whole: Spike-specific TCR breadth was greater in vaccine than placebo recipients.

This clone was recorded once. Its antigen is undetermined. The sequenced sample was peripheral blood, obtained in a trial of Ad26.COV2.S vaccine versus placebo. The receptor's source is a person aged 18 to 65 who received the Ad26.COV2.S COVID-19 vaccine or a placebo.

CDR3 coding DNA: TGTGCCATCAGTGAGCCACCGAACACTGAAGCTTTCTTT. Its translation: CAISEPPNTEAFF. The chain couples TRBV10-3 to TRBJ1-1; no clear D. Trimming took 2 bases from V and 1 from J, leaving 5 bases between them. The CDR3 extends over 13 amino acids. CDR1 is ENHRY and CDR2 is SYGVKD in the germline V gene.